The 21 T cell receptor beta chains reported below all come from one sample, sequenced in a study of cytotoxic CD8 clonotypes in ibrutinib-treated CLL. Method: immunoSEQ multiplex PCR; TCRdb's copy keeps in-frame clones and lacks some. There are 270,000 or so clones in the sample; 70% to 80% occur only once, and 5.6% lies in the top ten. The sample in question was PBMCs, obtained at disease progression, from a patient treated with ibrutinib. These receptors were collected from a human donor with chronic lymphocytic leukemia.

This chain connects TRBV5-1 to TRBJ2-7; TRBD1 agrees at 7 bases. Trimming took 5 bases from V and 3 from J; bases not matched to a gene: 11. Per germline, CDR1 SGHRS and CDR2 YFSETQ. This CDR3 contains 15 residues. The CDR3 DNA reads TGCGCCAGCAGACCCCTGACAGGGTGGATCTACGAGCAGTACTTC. This encodes CASRPLTGWIYEQYF.

This chain uses TRBV5-1 with TRBJ1-1; perhaps TRBD1 as D (5 bases). The V gene lost 0 bases and the J gene lost 7 bases, with 19 bases spanning the gap. There are 16 residues in the CDR3. Germline CDR1 reads SGHRS; CDR2 reads YFSETQ. CDR3 nucleotides: TGCGCCAGCAGCTTGGGAGGGATCGGGACTGCCTTTGAAGCTTTCTTT. It specifies CASSLGGIGTAFEAFF.

The CDR3 is CASSLPNVGSGGSGANVLTF. CDR3 bases: TGCGCCAGCAGCCTCCCAAACGTAGGTTCTGGGGGCTCTGGGGCCAACGTCCTGACTTTC. This sequence joins TRBV4-1 and TRBJ2-6, with D possibly called TRBD1 or TRBD2 (5 bases each). The V gene's germline CDR1 is MGHRA and CDR2 YSYEKL. This CDR3 has 20 amino acids. V was pared by 4 bases and J by 0 bases, with 22 bases between.

V usage is TRBV9 and J usage is TRBJ2-3; D remains unclear. V lost 0 bases and J 3 bases, leaving 11 bases between the germline ends. This CDR3 has 15 amino acids. The germline CDR1 and CDR2 sequences are SGDLS and YYNGEE. DNA for the CDR3: TGTGCCAGCAGCGTAGCCTCTTCCCGGACAGATACGCAGTATTTT. It translates to CASSVASSRTDTQYF.

The CDR3 sequence is CASSYGGTGDYNEQFF. CDR3 coding DNA: TGTGCCAGCAGTTACGGCGGGACAGGTGATTACAATGAGCAGTTCTTC. The chain employs TRBV6-5 and TRBJ2-1; TRBD1 aligns across 8 bases. This CDR3 spans 16 amino acids. Germline trimming cut 2 bases from V and 4 bases from J; bases unmatched to any gene: 7. The germline V gene encodes CDR1 MNHEY and CDR2 SVGAGI.

The chain has TRBV11-2 and TRBJ1-3, with D unclear. CDR1 and CDR2 from the germline V gene are SGHAT and FQNNGV. This CDR3 has 17 amino acids. Trimming stripped 5 bases from V and 0 bases from J, with 17 bases between. DNA for the CDR3: TGTGCCAGCAGCCAAAAGCGGCCCGGAACCTCTGGAAACACCATATATTTT. It specifies CASSQKRPGTSGNTIYF.

This sequence joins TRBV6-6 and TRBJ2-2; D is unresolved. This CDR3 contains 12 residues. Trimming shortened V by 10 bases and J by 6 bases, and 12 bases separated the two germline ends. The germline CDR1 and CDR2 sequences are MNHNY and SVGAGI (reference sequence). CDR3 DNA sequence: TGTGCCACCTCAGAAGTAGCCGGGGAGCTGTTTTTT. This encodes CATSEVAGELFF.

The chain links TRBV27 to TRBJ2-1; 8 bases agree with TRBD1. CDR3 length equals 15 residues. V lost 5 bases and J lost 4; bases outside the gene matches: 7. CDR1 and CDR2 (germline): MNHEY, SMNVEV (reference sequence). CDR3 residues: CASSPGQGPYNEQFF. The CDR3 DNA reads TGTGCCAGCAGTCCCGGACAGGGCCCATACAATGAGCAGTTCTTC.

The CDR3 spells CASSLDRSGGGDEQFF. The CDR3 DNA reads as TGTGCCAGCAGCTTAGATAGGAGCGGGGGAGGGGATGAGCAGTTCTTC. The rearrangement uses TRBV7-2 and TRBJ2-1, with 8 bases identical to TRBD2. The CDR3 is made up of 16 amino acids. Trimming cost V 1 base and J 8 bases; bases outside gene matches: 10. Germline CDR1 is SGHTA and CDR2 is FQGNSA.

The chain combines TRBV15 with TRBJ2-1; TRBD2 agrees at 9 bases. The CDR3 is 19 amino acids. Germline CDR1 and CDR2: LNHNV and YYDKDF (reference sequence). The V and J ends lost 0 bases and 4 bases, in that order; junction bases with no gene match: 13. CDR3 residues: CATSRDRSLGTSQYNEQFF. CDR3 coding DNA: TGTGCCACCAGCAGAGACAGGTCCCTCGGGACTAGCCAATACAATGAGCAGTTCTTC.

The rearrangement links TRBV5-6 to TRBJ2-7; 7 nucleotides line up with TRBD1. This CDR3 is 14 amino acids long. Germline assignment: CDR1 SGHDT and CDR2 YYEEEE. The ends lost 1 base at V and 0 bases at J; junction bases unmatched: 1. The CDR3 DNA reads TGTGCCAGCAGCTTGACAGGGGCCTCCTACGAGCAGTACTTC. Residues: CASSLTGASYEQYF.

The chain carries TRBV12-5 and TRBJ2-1; no clear D gene. Trimming took off 8 bases at V and 5 bases at J, with 16 bases between the two ends. Germline-derived CDR1 and CDR2 are LGHNT and FRNRAP. The CDR3 extends over 14 amino acids. The chain's CDR3 is CASKDWDRDNEQFF. The CDR3 region has the DNA TGTGCTAGTAAAGACTGGGATAGGGACAATGAGCAGTTCTTC.

V and J are TRBV13 and TRBJ2-5; TRBD2 agrees at 8 bases. Per the germline V gene, CDR1 is PRHDT and CDR2 is FYEKMQ (reference sequence). The J segment lost 6 bases and the V segment lost 5 bases, leaving 17 bases of the junction unmatched. The CDR3 runs 17 residues. In nucleotides, the CDR3 is TGTGCCAGCAGCCCACGTAGCGGGGCCCTGTTAATGCAGACCCAGTACTTC. Encoded protein: CASSPRSGALLMQTQYF.

The V call is TRBV28, the J call TRBJ2-2; D gene unclear. This CDR3 is 12 amino acids long. V was trimmed by 3 bases and J by 6 bases, leaving 5 bases between them. The germline CDR1 and CDR2 sequences are MDHEN and SYDVKM. The CDR3 region has the DNA TGTGCCAGCAGTTTCCTGGCCGGGGAGCTGTTTTTT. It encodes CASSFLAGELFF.

The chain is built from TRBV5-4 and TRBJ2-5; the D is unclear. The CDR3 has 15 residues. V was cut by 2 bases and J by 0 bases, with 11 bases left in between. Looked up from germline, CDR1 is SGHNT and CDR2 is YYREEE (reference sequence). The CDR3 sequence is CASSFGSRYQETQYF. The CDR3 DNA is TGTGCCAGCAGCTTTGGCAGCAGGTACCAAGAGACCCAGTACTTC. Based on the CDR3 plus reference TRBV5-4 and TRBJ2-5, the full variable domain is ETGVTQSPTHLIKTRGQQVTLRCSSQSGHNTVSWYQQALGQGPQFIFQYYREEENGRGNFPPRFSGLQFPNYSSELNVNALELDDSALYLCASSFGSRYQETQYFGPGTRLLVL.

This clone has a handful of counts. Other DNA variants within this sample encode the same CDR3. V gene TRBV7-9 combines with J gene TRBJ1-2; 8 bases agree with TRBD1. This CDR3 contains 14 residues. The germline V gene encodes CDR1 SEHNR and CDR2 FQNEAQ (reference sequence). Trimming cost V 5 bases and J 4 bases; bases outside gene matches: 6. Here the CDR3 DNA reads TGTGCCAGCAGCCCCACAGGGGGGGGCTATGGCTACACCTTC. Protein: CASSPTGGGYGYTF.

Only one count was recorded for this clone. V usage is TRBV5-1 and J usage is TRBJ2-1; the match to TRBD2 covers 15 bases. The CDR3 sequence is 17 residues long. The V gene end was trimmed by 3 bases and the J gene end by 9 bases; junction bases not matched to a gene: 10. Germline V gives CDR1 SGHRS, CDR2 YFSETQ. The CDR3 loop is CASSSDWTSGRGPEQFF. CDR3 sequence (DNA): TGCGCCAGCAGCTCGGATTGGACTAGCGGGAGGGGGCCTGAGCAGTTCTTC.

The chain joins TRBV11-2 to TRBJ1-2, with D perhaps matching TRBD1 (6 bases). Per germline, CDR1 SGHAT and CDR2 FQNNGV. The CDR3 totals 14 residues. V gave up 1 base and J gave up 6 bases, with 12 bases separating them. In DNA, the CDR3 is TGTGCCAGCAGCTTAGGAGACAGGCCAGATGGCTACACCTTC. This translates into CASSLGDRPDGYTF.

The chain employs TRBV19 and TRBJ1-6; the D is unclear. V shed 6 bases and J shed 6 bases, with 15 bases lying between them. From germline, CDR1 is LNHDA and CDR2 SQIVND (reference sequence). The CDR3 is made up of 15 amino acids. CDR3 in amino acids: CASRNSAHSNSPLHF. CDR3 coding DNA: TGTGCCAGTAGAAACAGCGCACACTCTAATTCACCCCTCCACTTT.

The chain is built from TRBV6-1 and TRBJ2-1; no clear D. CDR1 is MNHNS and CDR2 is SASEGT in the germline V gene. The CDR3 totals 13 residues. Trimming removed 6 bases at V and 4 bases at J, with 10 bases between. CDR3 DNA: TGTGCCAGCAGCCCCACGTATTACAATGAGCAGTTCTTC. This gives the protein CASSPTYYNEQFF.

The V call is TRBV7-2, the J call TRBJ2-1; 7 bases fit TRBD1. CDR3 length: 14 amino acids. From germline, CDR1 is SGHTA and CDR2 FQGNSA. The V segment lost 1 base and the J segment 7 bases; nucleotides outside the gene matches: 4. CDR3 region: CASSLVPGGNEQFF. CDR3 sequence (DNA): TGTGCCAGCAGCTTAGTTCCAGGGGGAAATGAGCAGTTCTTC.